This T cell receptor beta chain was captured by sequencing in a study of identifying expanded T cells in peripheral blood. Study-level points and caveats: Across healthy donors, higher total template counts meant significantly greater approximately two-week count variance.

Using immunoSEQ multiplex PCR, the repertoire was profiled, and TCRdb retains in-frame clones only, with some absent. The sample records under 150,000 clones, 86% being singletons. Healthy donors had no documented immune events, such as infections, while sampled. On this clone: The antigen remains unidentified.

Sequencing was carried out using blood. This TCR was recovered from a person aged 18 to 70 in good health.

CDR3 coding DNA: TGTGCCAGCAGCTTAGGTGGCGGAGGAAACAATGAGCAGTTCTTC. Encoded protein: CASSLGGGGNNEQFF. The rearrangement joins TRBV11-3 to TRBJ2-1, with D possibly TRBD2 on 5 matching bases. The CDR3 is made up of 15 amino acids. V lost 1 base and J lost 5, with 12 bases in between. Germline V CDR1 and CDR2: SGHNT, YENEEA.